The next 3 T cell receptor beta chains were all read from a single sample in a study of PD-L1 blockade in urothelial cancer. As to time point: peripheral blood 6 weeks after treatment start. Assay used: immunoSEQ multiplex PCR; TCRdb lists only in-frame clones, some missing. Of 29,000 or so clones in the sample, around three quarters were seen once. The sample here was PBMCs, taken around atezolizumab (anti-PD-L1) treatment. The receptors originated from a man aged 70-80 years with urothelial cancer.

The V gene is TRBV6-5, the J gene TRBJ1-2; 8 nucleotides match TRBD1. The CDR3 is 15 amino acids. Losses at the gene ends were 6 bases for V and 6 bases for J; bases not matched to a gene: 12. CDR1 MNHEY and CDR2 SVGAGI come from the germline V gene. The CDR3 here is CASRSGTGGRHGYTF. CDR3 coding DNA: TGTGCCAGCAGGTCCGGGACAGGCGGCCGCCATGGCTACACCTTC.

This sequence joins TRBV28 and TRBJ2-5; possibly TRBD1 for D (6 bases). The CDR3 is made up of 14 amino acids. The V gene lost 5 bases and the J gene lost 3 bases, with 13 bases spanning the gap. CDR1 is MDHEN and CDR2 is SYDVKM in the germline V gene. CDR3 region: CASSQQGRKETQYF. For the CDR3, the DNA is TGTGCCAGCAGTCAGCAGGGGCGCAAAGAGACCCAGTACTTC.

This chain links TRBV27 with TRBJ2-2, with D possibly matching TRBD2 (6 bases). The V gene lost 3 bases and the J gene lost 1 base, with 12 bases spanning the gap. This CDR3 region has 16 residues. The germline V gene has CDR1 MNHEY and CDR2 SMNVEV (reference sequence). The CDR3, as DNA: TGTGCCAGCAGTTTTGGGTGGGGGGTGAACACCGGGGAGCTGTTTTTT. Translation: CASSFGWGVNTGELFF.